A single sample gave rise to the 24 T cell receptor beta chains below, sequenced in a study of CD8 T cells in Susac syndrome. RNA totalling about 0.45 to 1 ug underwent reverse transcription with random hexamers. From the immunoSEQ multiplex PCR reads, TCRdb called clonotypes with MiXCR, one entry per CDR3 protein. The sample contains tens of thousands of distinct CDR3 sequences, just over 90% of which appear only once. The sequencing sample was made of CD4+ T cells from PBMCs. The receptor source for this set is a human donor with Susac syndrome.

The chain is built from TRBV12-3 or TRBV12-4 and TRBJ2-7, with TRBD1 matching over 11 bases. After removal of 4 bases from V and 9 bases from J, the junction contained 8 bases not matched to a gene. The CDR3 loop spans 14 amino acids. CDR3 region: CASSSLGQGARQYF. CDR3 nucleotide sequence: TGTGCCAGCAGTTCTCTCGGACAGGGGGCTCGGCAGTACTTC.

The count of this clonotype is one. This chain joins TRBV7-2 and TRBJ2-1; D not resolved. This CDR3 has 11 amino acids. Germline V lookup: CDR1 SGHTA, CDR2 FQGNSA. Trimming pared 2 bases from V and 9 bases from J, leaving 5 bases between. CDR3 in DNA: TGTGCCAGCAGCTTATGGGGTGAGCAGTTCTTC. The encoded protein is CASSLWGEQFF.

V and J are TRBV12-3 or TRBV12-4 and TRBJ1-2, with D uncertain. The CDR3 sequence is 13 residues long. V was trimmed by 5 bases and J by 5 bases, leaving 12 bases between them. This CDR3 is CASSPRIGYGYTF. The CDR3 nucleotides are TGTGCCAGCAGTCCCCGCATTGGGTATGGCTACACCTTC.

This rearrangement joins TRBV12-3 or TRBV12-4 to TRBJ2-1; 9 bases line up with TRBD2. Trimming removed 8 bases from V and 10 bases from J; junction bases left unmatched: 12. The CDR3 is 14 residues long. The CDR3 nucleotides are TGTGCCAGCGGGGCGGGAGGGCCAATAATCGAGCAGTTCTTC. Protein product: CASGAGGPIIEQFF.

The rearrangement links TRBV7-9 to TRBJ2-1; 8 bases match TRBD2. Trimming removed 4 bases from V and 9 bases from J; junction bases left unmatched: 5. The germline gives CDR1 SEHNR, CDR2 FQNEAQ (reference sequence). The CDR3 sequence is 13 residues long. CDR3 in DNA: TGTGCCAGCAGCTCCGGGGGGGCGGCTGAGCAGTTCTTC. It specifies CASSSGGAAEQFF.

The chain joins TRBV12-3 or TRBV12-4 to TRBJ2-2, with D possibly TRBD2 on 5 matching bases. The V end was cut by 6 bases, the J end by 1 base, with 9 bases between. The CDR3 has 14 residues. The CDR3: CASRRGLNTGELFF. DNA of the CDR3: TGTGCCAGCAGGCGCGGACTGAACACCGGGGAGCTGTTTTTT.

The chain recombines TRBV9 with TRBJ2-5; 7 bases line up with TRBD2. The CDR3 extends over 15 amino acids. V lost 1 base and J lost 2; bases outside the gene matches: 5. The germline gives CDR1 SGDLS, CDR2 YYNGEE. Written as DNA, the CDR3 is TGTGCCAGCAGCGTACGGGGGGTTATTCAAGAGACCCAGTACTTC. Translated, it gives CASSVRGVIQETQYF.

This chain links TRBV6-6 with TRBJ2-2; TRBD2 might be the D (7 bases). CDR1 is MNHNY, CDR2 SVGAGI, per germline (reference sequence). The V end lost 5 bases, the J end lost 3 bases, and 10 bases lay between the germline ends. The CDR3 sequence is 14 residues long. In DNA, the CDR3 is TGTGCCAGCAGTCGGGGGGCGGACACCGGGGAGCTGTTTTTT. Translation gives CASSRGADTGELFF.

This clonotype was picked up one time. The chain carries TRBV5-1 and TRBJ2-1; the match to TRBD2 covers 7 bases. V trimming: 3 bases; J trimming: 0 bases; junction bases outside the gene matches: 3. This CDR3 comprises 15 residues. From germline, CDR1 is SGHRS and CDR2 YFSETQ. The CDR3 region has the DNA TGCGCCAGCAGCTCCGGGGACTACTCCTACAATGAGCAGTTCTTC. Encoded protein: CASSSGDYSYNEQFF.

The rearrangement uses TRBV29-1 and TRBJ1-4; D is uncertain. The germline V gene encodes CDR1 SQVTM and CDR2 ANQGSEA. This CDR3 contains 11 residues. Trimming removed 4 bases at V and 8 bases at J, with 8 bases between. CDR3 amino acids: CSVGHTEKLFF. In DNA, the CDR3 is TGCAGCGTTGGACATACCGAAAAACTGTTTTTT.

The gene calls are TRBV6-5 and TRBJ1-3, with 8 bases that match TRBD1. Per germline, CDR1 MNHEY and CDR2 SVGAGI. The CDR3 is 15 residues long. J gave up 4 bases and V 5 bases, and 7 bases lay outside the gene matches. This CDR3 is CASSTQGAGGNTIYF. In DNA form, the CDR3 reads TGTGCCAGCAGTACCCAGGGGGCAGGAGGAAACACCATATATTTT.

This rearrangement joins TRBV12-3 or TRBV12-4 to TRBJ2-1; TRBD2 agrees at 15 bases. There are 16 residues in the CDR3. With 5 bases clipped from V and 9 bases from J, the junction kept 8 bases outside the gene matches. CDR3 loop: CASSDSGLAGGREQFF. Here the CDR3 DNA reads TGTGCCAGCAGTGACTCGGGACTAGCGGGAGGCCGTGAGCAGTTCTTC.

The rearrangement uses TRBV13 and TRBJ2-3, with 11 nucleotides matching TRBD1. Germline-derived CDR1 and CDR2 are PRHDT and FYEKMQ (reference sequence). J lost 2 bases, V lost 4 bases, and 8 bases had no gene match. The CDR3 is 17 residues long. DNA of the CDR3: TGTGCCAGCAGCTCGGGACAGGGGGGGGGACCCACAGATACGCAGTATTTT. Residues: CASSSGQGGGPTDTQYF.

V and J are TRBV20-1 and TRBJ2-1; 7 bases match TRBD2. The CDR3 is 16 residues long. Germline loops: CDR1 DFQATT, CDR2 SNEGSKA (reference sequence). The V and J ends lost 0 bases and 0 bases, in that order; junction bases with no gene match: 5. CDR3 protein: CSARDKAGSSYNEQFF. The CDR3 coding sequence is TGCAGTGCTAGAGACAAAGCGGGGAGCTCCTACAATGAGCAGTTCTTC.

This chain joins TRBV20-1 and TRBJ2-3; the D gene could be TRBD1 or TRBD2 (5 bases each). Per germline, CDR1 DFQATT and CDR2 SNEGSKA (reference sequence). The germline V and J ends were trimmed by 6 bases and 6 bases, with 19 bases remaining between them. The CDR3 consists of 14 residues. Here the CDR3 reads CSANRDPAMDTQYF. The CDR3 DNA follows: TGCAGTGCGAACCGGGACCCTGCTATGGATACGCAGTATTTT.

The chain carries TRBV5-4 and TRBJ2-3, with 9 bases aligning to TRBD2. The length of the CDR3 is 15 residues. Per germline, CDR1 SGHNT and CDR2 YYREEE (reference sequence). J was trimmed by 2 bases and V by 4 bases; bases with no gene match: 5. CDR3 loop: CASSQTSGDTDTQYF. CDR3 DNA sequence: TGTGCCAGCAGCCAGACTAGCGGAGACACAGATACGCAGTATTTT.

This clonotype appeared once. The chain has TRBV2 and TRBJ2-4; D call uncertain. Germline V gives CDR1 SNHLY, CDR2 FYNNEI. This CDR3 contains 14 residues. Trimming left V 6 bases short and J 8 bases short, with 17 bases between. CDR3 loop: CASRPGLDGHIQYF. Here the CDR3 DNA reads TGTGCCAGCAGACCTGGCCTCGACGGGCACATTCAGTACTTC.

The chain joins TRBV28 to TRBJ2-7, with TRBD2 matching 13 bases. Germline CDR1 MDHEN, CDR2 SYDVKM. This CDR3 contains 15 residues. Trimming took 6 bases from V and 7 from J; bases not matched to a gene: 9. CDR3 nucleotides: TGTGCCAGCAGATACGGACTAGCGGGAGATGGGGAGCAGTACTTC. It yields the protein CASRYGLAGDGEQYF.

The chain is built from TRBV20-1 and TRBJ2-3, with D maybe TRBD2 (5 bases). This CDR3 spans 12 amino acids. The germline CDR1 and CDR2 sequences are DFQATT and SNEGSKA (reference sequence). V lost 5 bases and J lost 2, with 8 bases in between. The CDR3 bases are TGCAGTGCTGGCCGGGACACAGATACGCAGTATTTT. This codes for CSAGRDTDTQYF.

The rearrangement links TRBV12-3 or TRBV12-4 to TRBJ1-6; D might be TRBD1 (5 bases). The CDR3 contains 15 residues. V lost 5 bases and J 7 bases, leaving 15 bases between the germline ends. CDR3 loop: CASSTGGTENSPLHF. The CDR3 coding sequence is TGTGCCAGCAGTACTGGAGGGACCGAGAATTCACCCCTCCACTTT.

The chain joins TRBV5-6 to TRBJ1-1; D not certain. The CDR3 is made up of 15 amino acids. The V end lost 4 bases, the J end lost 6 bases, and 19 bases lay between the germline ends. Germline V CDR1 and CDR2: SGHDT, YYEEEE. In DNA, the CDR3 is TGTGCCAGCAGCCCGGGCGGTGGGCGCTGGTCTGAAGCTTTCTTT. Encoded protein: CASSPGGGRWSEAFF.

The chain has TRBV6-2 or TRBV6-3 and TRBJ2-1; 7 nucleotides align to TRBD1. V was clipped by 2 bases and J by 3 bases; unmatched bases: 4. The CDR3 totals 15 residues. Germline V lookup: CDR1 MNHEY, CDR2 SVGEGT. DNA for the CDR3: TGTGCCAGCAGTTACATAGGGGGCAGCTACAATGAGCAGTTCTTC. Encoded protein: CASSYIGGSYNEQFF.

The V and J genes are TRBV6-1 and TRBJ1-2; TRBD1 might be the D (6 bases). With 6 bases removed from V and 5 bases from J, the gap between germline ends came to 25 bases. CDR3 length: 17 residues. In germline, CDR1 is MNHNS, CDR2 SASEGT. For the CDR3, the DNA is TGTGCCAGCAGCCGAACCAGGACCGGGACACCCGGGTATGGCTACACCTTC. Its translation is CASSRTRTGTPGYGYTF.

This chain connects TRBV7-2 to TRBJ1-5; 8 nucleotides match TRBD1. Germline CDR1 reads SGHTA; CDR2 reads FQGNSA. This CDR3 region has 14 residues. V trimming: 4 bases; J trimming: 6 bases; junction bases outside the gene matches: 5. DNA of the CDR3: TGTGCCAGCAGCTCCCACAGGGGGGGTCAGCCCCAGCATTTT. Translated, it gives CASSSHRGGQPQHF.